The 11 T cell receptor beta chains below were found in one sample sequenced in a study of response to subunit inactivated influenza vaccine (dated by TCRdb to between 2017 and 2018). The library was produced with RT-PCR. Sequencing took place on an Illumina HiSeq 2500. TCRdb itself trimmed the public reads at Q25 with fastp, ran MiXCR and retained productive beta chains. Every CDR3 protein is listed once, alongside the most common genes and DNA of its rows. The sample table contains about 700,000 distinct CDR3 sequences; only one count was recorded for more than 11% of them. The ten largest account for 5.5% to 8% of the sample. The source was PBMCs from blood, collected 14 to 15 days before vaccination. These receptors were obtained from a man in his fifties or sixties who received an inactivated influenza vaccine. Donor details come from another sample of the same person, matched by shared clones.

The chain uses TRBV5-1 and TRBJ2-3, with no clear D. The CDR3 length is 15 residues. CDR1 and CDR2 from the germline V gene are SGHRS and YFSETQ. V dropped 0 bases and J dropped 1 base, with 9 bases sitting between them. CDR3 nucleotides: TGCGCCAGCAGCTTGGAAGTTCCTGGCACAGATACGCAGTATTTT. It yields the protein CASSLEVPGTDTQYF.

The rearrangement links TRBV12-3 or TRBV12-4 to TRBJ1-2; possibly TRBD1 for D (5 bases). V lost 4 bases and J lost 10, with 13 bases in between. The CDR3 consists of 12 residues. CDR3 coding DNA: TGTGCCAGCAGTTCATACAGGTTTTCCTACACCTTC. Amino acid sequence: CASSSYRFSYTF.

V usage is TRBV20-1 and J usage is TRBJ2-3; D uncertain. Germline CDR1 is DFQATT and CDR2 is SNEGSKA (reference sequence). This CDR3 region has 14 residues. V was shortened by 6 bases and J by 1 base, with 14 bases between the two germline ends. In nucleotides, the CDR3 is TGCAGTGCACTGGCTACTCTTCGCACAGATACGCAGTATTTT. Protein: CSALATLRTDTQYF.

This clonotype was counted only a few times. The CDR3 protein is CASSTRQGGNQPQHF. The CDR3 coding sequence is TGTGCCAGCAGTACCCGACAGGGGGGCAATCAGCCCCAGCATTTT. This chain links TRBV6-5 with TRBJ1-5; TRBD1 matches 9 bases. J lost 2 bases, V lost 5 bases, and 4 bases had no gene match. CDR1 is MNHEY and CDR2 is SVGAGI in the germline V gene. This CDR3 spans 15 amino acids.

This clonotype was detected a few times. The chain has TRBV12-3 or TRBV12-4 and TRBJ1-2; a weak D match, TRBD1 (6 bases). The CDR3 consists of 16 residues. V was trimmed by 2 bases and J by 4 bases, leaving 17 bases between them. In nucleotides, the CDR3 is TGTGCCAGCAGTTTAACCCTCTCGACAGGAGCCTATGGCTACACCTTC. It specifies CASSLTLSTGAYGYTF.

Only a few counts were recorded for this clonotype. The V gene is TRBV30, the J gene TRBJ2-2; D not resolved. Germline V gives CDR1 GTSNPN, CDR2 SVGIG (reference sequence). Trimming shortened V by 2 bases and J by 3 bases, and 10 bases separated the two germline ends. This CDR3 contains 14 residues. CDR3: CAWSRGDHTGELFF. CDR3 nucleotide sequence: TGTGCCTGGAGTCGTGGGGATCACACCGGGGAGCTGTTTTTT.

Ten or more counts support this clonotype. The V gene is TRBV12-3 or TRBV12-4, the J gene TRBJ1-4; D is uncertain. V shed 3 bases and J shed 8 bases, with 10 bases lying between them. The CDR3 is 13 residues long. The CDR3 bases are TGTGCCAGCAGTTTTTTGGGTGGAGAAAAACTGTTTTTT. It translates to CASSFLGGEKLFF.

This clonotype was counted only a few times. Here the CDR3 DNA reads TGTGCCAGCAGCTTAATTTTCGCAGATACGCAGTATTTT. Residues: CASSLIFADTQYF. The V and J genes are TRBV7-2 and TRBJ2-3; no firm D call. Germline V gives CDR1 SGHTA, CDR2 FQGNSA. This CDR3 region has 13 residues. V was clipped by 2 bases and J by 4 bases, with 7 bases between them. The variable domain in full, with the rest retrieved from reference TRBV7-2 and TRBJ2-3, is GAGVSQSPSNKVTEKGKDVELRCDPISGHTALYWYRQSLGQGLEFLIYFQGNSAPDKSGLPSDRFSAERTGGSVSTLTIQRTQQEDSAVYLCASSLIFADTQYFGPGTRLTVL.

The gene calls are TRBV6-1 and TRBJ1-4; D ambiguous. Germline V gene sequence: CDR1 MNHNS, CDR2 SASEGT. Trimming shortened V by 6 bases and J by 5 bases, and 13 bases separated the two germline ends. The CDR3 contains 14 residues. This chain's CDR3 is CASSTGRSNEKLFF. The CDR3 nucleotides read TGTGCCAGCAGCACCGGGAGATCGAATGAAAAACTGTTTTTT.

This clonotype turned up a few times. The chain employs TRBV20-1 and TRBJ2-3, with 10 bases matching TRBD1. The V segment lost 6 bases and the J segment 4 bases; nucleotides outside the gene matches: 7. CDR3 length: 14 residues. Germline assignment: CDR1 DFQATT and CDR2 SNEGSKA (reference sequence). CDR3 protein: CSARPGQGSDTQYF. CDR3 bases: TGCAGTGCCAGACCGGGACAGGGGTCAGATACGCAGTATTTT.

This clonotype was seen more than once but under ten times. The chain couples TRBV10-2 to TRBJ2-3, with 7 positions matching TRBD2. Trimming at V came to 6 bases and at J to 4 bases, leaving 4 bases not matched to a gene. Germline V lookup: CDR1 WSHSY, CDR2 SAAADI. This CDR3 is built from 13 residues. CDR3 bases: TGCGCCAGCAGGGAGACTAGCCCAGATACGCAGTATTTT. This codes for CASRETSPDTQYF.